This T cell receptor (beta chain) comes out of a study of T cells in women clearing cervical HPV infection. Concerning this clone itself: The read gets to within 3 residues of the CDR3 end, and the germline J gene fills in the rest.

The V gene's germline CDR1 is SNHLY and CDR2 FYNNEI. The CDR3 has 15 amino acids. With V trimmed by 5 bases and J by 2 bases, 3 bases remained unmatched. The assay was immunoSEQ multiplex PCR, and TCRdb's table has in-frame clones only and misses some. The repertoire shows about 34,000 clones; the top ten hold roughly 1.4%. J is TRBJ2-3 and V is TRBV2; TRBD2 agrees at 11 bases. This clonotype was sampled from a woman aged 18-69 years with a cervical HPV16 infection that either progressed to CIN3+ or cleared (not recorded which). Sequenced input: blood buffy coat. CDR3 DNA (partial): TGTGCCAGCAGTCGACTAGCGGGATTCACAGATACG. The encoded protein is CASSRLAGFTDT. The full CDR3 sequence reads CASSRLAGFTDTQYF. The entire variable domain, with the rest obtained from reference TRBV2 and TRBJ2-3, is as follows: EPEVTQTPSHQVTQMGQEVILRCVPISNHLYFYWYRQILGQKVEFLVSFYNNEISEKSEIFDDQFSVERPDGSNFTLKIRSTKLEDSAMYFCASSRLAGFTDTQYFGPGTRLTVL.